The next 23 T cell receptor beta chains were all read from a single sample in a study of monozygotic twins with inflammatory bowel disease. TCRdb derives one entry per CDR3 protein from the 5' RACE reads, leaving out DNA. This sample lists around 210,000 distinct CDR3 sequences; its ten largest clones have roughly 7.1%. Sequencing was done on a sample of blood. Every receptor here comes from a human donor with ulcerative colitis or Crohn's disease, or a healthy co-twin of an affected twin (not recorded which).

The chain uses TRBV7-3 and TRBJ2-7; without DNA, the TCRdb call of TRBD1 cannot be checked. Germline V gives CDR1 SGHTA, CDR2 FQGTGA. The CDR3 consists of 14 residues. CDR3 sequence: CASSLSPGTGEQYF.

The V call is TRBV5-1, the J call TRBJ1-1. CDR1 and CDR2 from the germline V gene are SGHRS and YFSETQ. The CDR3 covers 16 residues. This chain's CDR3 is CASSPRLSREDTEAFF. Full variable domain (remainder filled in from reference TRBV5-1 and TRBJ1-1): KAGVTQTPRYLIKTRGQQVTLSCSPISGHRSVSWYQQTPGQGLQFLFEYFSETQRNKGNFPGRFSGRQFSNSRSEMNVSTLELGDSALYLCASSPRLSREDTEAFFGQGTRLTVV.

The genes are TRBV29-1 and TRBJ2-5; TCRdb's assignment of TRBD1 cannot be checked, as there is no DNA. The CDR3 extends over 14 amino acids. Germline V gene data show CDR1 as SQVTM and CDR2 as ANQGSEA. CDR3 residues: CSVVLAPPTETQYF.

This sequence joins TRBV4-2 and TRBJ2-3; TCRdb indicates TRBD2, and absent DNA this call remains unverified. The CDR3 is 17 amino acids. The germline V gene has CDR1 LGHNA and CDR2 YNFKEQ. The CDR3 region is CASSQDPTRGGADTQYF.

The chain has TRBV6-6 and TRBJ2-1. The germline V gene encodes CDR1 MNHNY and CDR2 SVGAGI (reference sequence). This CDR3 is built from 11 residues. This chain's CDR3 is CASTLMGEQFF.

The V and J genes are TRBV20-1 and TRBJ2-3. The germline V gene has CDR1 DFQATT and CDR2 SNEGSKA (reference sequence). The CDR3 is made up of 14 amino acids. CDR3: CSASKQAGRDTQYF.

The V call is TRBV12-3 or TRBV12-4, the J call TRBJ1-2; the TCRdb D gene call, TRBD1, has no DNA to confirm it. The CDR3 loop spans 13 amino acids. The chain's CDR3 is CASSPGGAQGYTF.

This chain uses TRBV5-1 with TRBJ2-5; as DNA is missing, the TRBD2 call by TCRdb cannot be tested. The germline CDR1 and CDR2 sequences are SGHRS and YFSETQ. The CDR3 is 19 residues long. The CDR3 loop is CASSRFGGLAERSWETQYF.

The chain combines TRBV10-3 with TRBJ1-5; no DNA is available, so the TRBD1 call from TCRdb remains unchecked. Germline values: CDR1 ENHRY, CDR2 SYGVKD. This CDR3 comprises 15 residues. The CDR3 loop is CAISPGQANDQPQHF.

This chain joins TRBV19 and TRBJ2-2; TCRdb calls TRBD2, which cannot be checked without DNA. The CDR3 has 15 residues. The V gene's germline CDR1 is LNHDA and CDR2 SQIVND (reference sequence). Here the CDR3 reads CASRALAGAPGELFF.

J is TRBJ2-2 and V is TRBV6-1. CDR3 length: 14 amino acids. Per the germline V gene, CDR1 is MNHNS and CDR2 is SASEGT. The CDR3 loop reads CASRTSPNTGELFF.

The V and J genes are TRBV5-1 and TRBJ2-7. The CDR3 is 14 residues long. Per the germline V gene, CDR1 is SGHRS and CDR2 is YFSETQ. This CDR3 reads CASRKSGSSYEQYF.

The CDR3 loop is CASEEEETQYF. The V call is TRBV28, the J call TRBJ2-5. The V gene's germline CDR1 is MDHEN and CDR2 SYDVKM. The CDR3 is 11 amino acids.

The chain joins TRBV7-6 to TRBJ2-2. Germline V gives CDR1 SGHVS, CDR2 FNYEAQ. CDR3 length: 12 residues. The CDR3 loop reads CASSLWTGELFF.

V usage is TRBV5-1 and J usage is TRBJ1-1. Germline V lookup: CDR1 SGHRS, CDR2 YFSETQ. The CDR3 is 14 amino acids. CDR3 protein: CASSPVGGGTEALF.

The rearrangement uses TRBV7-6 and TRBJ2-1. Germline CDR1 SGHVS, CDR2 FNYEAQ. This CDR3 comprises 15 residues. The CDR3 loop is CASSFVDSSYNEQFF.

This chain connects TRBV5-1 to TRBJ2-6; lacking DNA, the TRBD1 call made by TCRdb goes unchecked. The CDR3 loop spans 16 amino acids. Per germline, CDR1 SGHRS and CDR2 YFSETQ. The CDR3 loop is CASSDSRDSGANVLTF.

V usage is TRBV3-1 and J usage is TRBJ1-2; TCRdb indicates TRBD1, and absent DNA this call remains unverified. The germline gives CDR1 LGHDT, CDR2 YNNKEL (reference sequence). This CDR3 has 15 residues. The CDR3 sequence is CASSPPGTGRYGYTF.

This CDR3 reads CSARGTGGHGELFF. The chain employs TRBV20-1 and TRBJ2-2; TCRdb selects TRBD1, and the lack of DNA leaves this call unchecked. CDR1 DFQATT and CDR2 SNEGSKA come from the germline V gene (reference sequence). CDR3 length: 14 residues.

The gene calls are TRBV12-3 or TRBV12-4 and TRBJ1-2. This CDR3 is built from 14 residues. CDR3 sequence reads: CASSTTLHGDGYTF.

The chain joins TRBV7-2 to TRBJ2-1. This CDR3 has 11 residues. CDR1 and CDR2 (germline): SGHTA, FQGNSA. This chain's CDR3 is CASSSLNEQFF.

The gene calls are TRBV7-9 and TRBJ2-2; TCRdb indicates TRBD1, and absent DNA this call remains unverified. The CDR3 spans 16 residues. Germline V gene sequence: CDR1 SEHNR, CDR2 FQNEAQ (reference sequence). The CDR3 is CASSSPSGQFTGELFF.

The rearrangement links TRBV12-3 or TRBV12-4 to TRBJ2-1; absent DNA, TCRdb's TRBD2 call cannot be checked. The CDR3 is made up of 16 amino acids. This CDR3 reads CASSPQTSDRYNEQFF.